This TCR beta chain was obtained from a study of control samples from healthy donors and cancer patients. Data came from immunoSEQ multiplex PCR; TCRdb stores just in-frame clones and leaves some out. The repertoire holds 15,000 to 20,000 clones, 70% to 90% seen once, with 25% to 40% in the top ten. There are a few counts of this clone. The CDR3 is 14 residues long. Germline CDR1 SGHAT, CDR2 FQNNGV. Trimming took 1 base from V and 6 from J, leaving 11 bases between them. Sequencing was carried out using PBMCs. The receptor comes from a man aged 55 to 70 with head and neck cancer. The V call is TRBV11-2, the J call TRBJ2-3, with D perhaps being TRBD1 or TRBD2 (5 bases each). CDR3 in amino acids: CASSLAGPWDTQYF. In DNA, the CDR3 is TGTGCCAGCAGCTTAGCGGGGCCCTGGGATACGCAGTATTTT.